This T cell receptor beta chain appears in the sequencing data of a study of blood T cell repertoires in COVID-19 (dated by TCRdb to 2020 to 2021). Describing the broader study: The collaborator samples originated in the United States, Italy and Spain and spanned the acute and convalescent phases of COVID-19. The material from the prospective study consisted of cDNA or gDNA derived from T cells, B-cell-depleted T cells, or PBMCs. Subjects who had been exposed to COVID-19, were actively infected with it, or had recovered from it provided the deeply sampled blood TCRbeta repertoires that made up the dataset. The repertoires were released in a freely available public database meant as a resource for research on the immune response to SARS-CoV-2. The samples were drawn from the first 160 participants of the ongoing ImmuneRACE study and from 1,254 subjects provided by 6 global collaborators. The sample metadata nearly always contained a de-identified subject ID, COVID-19 status, age in years and sex. HLA class I and class II types, where available, came from metadata supplied by the sample provider rather than from assay-based typing. What the authors observed across the whole study: How much clinical and demographic metadata was included differed by source and by participant, and the metadata was provided uncurated.

Collaborating institutions collected whole blood in K2EDTA tubes following their own protocols. For TCRbeta analysis, collaborators shipped samples as frozen whole blood, isolated PBMCs, or DNA extracted from either of those sample types. As for this clone: The specificity of this receptor is unknown. The input lacks base qualities; no much larger clone sits a single base away.

V and J are trimmed by 5 bases and 2 bases, and the gene matches miss 5 bases of the junction. CDR1 and CDR2 were assigned from the germline V gene as SNHLY and FYNNEI. The CDR3 numbers 15 residues from cysteine through phenylalanine. The retained sequence is limited to the CDR3, 45 bases, with the frame set at the first base. TCRbeta CDR3 regions were amplified from genomic DNA by means of the immunoSEQ Assay, a bias-controlled multiplex PCR. As for the original processing: Within the assay, amplification of reference gene primers was used to estimate how many nucleated cells each sample contained. To quantify the absolute abundance of each unique TCRbeta CDR3 rearrangement, sequence reads were collapsed and filtered. For each sample, productive Simpson clonality was calculated by taking the square root of Simpson's diversity index across productive rearrangements. TCRdb holds this immuneACCESS table with in-frame rearrangements only. Some clones are missing; in checked studies, unresolved V genes explain under half, and the rest has no known cause. The DNA gave D and trimming, while V, J and clone size come from that table. This sample lists tens of thousands of clones; 80% were detected once. The top ten clones comprise 16% of the sample.

The chain is assembled from TRBV2 and TRBJ2-1, and TRBD1 aligns with 8 junction nucleotides. Material for sequencing was peripheral blood. This clonotype was obtained from a human donor in a cohort sampled during active COVID-19. CDR3 protein: CASSRTGSTYNEQFF. Read as DNA, the sequence is TGTGCCAGCAGTAGGACAGGGTCAACCTACAATGAGCAGTTCTTC.